Here is one TCR beta chain with its context. Its specificity is not known. A multiplex PCR was run with 60 Vbeta primers and 13 Jbeta primers. Clones were read by immunoSEQ multiplex PCR, and TCRdb kept only the in-frame ones, dropping some. The profile shows 70,000 or so clones, roughly 74% of them singletons. The data belong to a study of cytomegalovirus exposure and HLA in healthy donors. Whole-study findings and limits: Rarity marked most TCR sequences, yet some public TCRs occurred in many donors. Researchers reported from a later analysis that most CMV-associated TCR beta chains appeared HLA-restricted.

The germline CDR1 and CDR2 sequences are MGHRA and YSYEKL. Trimming at V came to 5 bases and at J to 3 bases, leaving 5 bases not matched to a gene. The CDR3 covers 14 residues. J is TRBJ1-2 and V is TRBV4-1, with 8 bases that match TRBD1. Material: PBMCs. The clonotype was recovered from a woman in her sixties or seventies in good health and CMV-seropositive. This CDR3 reads CASSTSTGDYGYTF. The CDR3 DNA follows: TGCGCCAGCAGCACCTCGACAGGGGACTATGGCTACACCTTC.